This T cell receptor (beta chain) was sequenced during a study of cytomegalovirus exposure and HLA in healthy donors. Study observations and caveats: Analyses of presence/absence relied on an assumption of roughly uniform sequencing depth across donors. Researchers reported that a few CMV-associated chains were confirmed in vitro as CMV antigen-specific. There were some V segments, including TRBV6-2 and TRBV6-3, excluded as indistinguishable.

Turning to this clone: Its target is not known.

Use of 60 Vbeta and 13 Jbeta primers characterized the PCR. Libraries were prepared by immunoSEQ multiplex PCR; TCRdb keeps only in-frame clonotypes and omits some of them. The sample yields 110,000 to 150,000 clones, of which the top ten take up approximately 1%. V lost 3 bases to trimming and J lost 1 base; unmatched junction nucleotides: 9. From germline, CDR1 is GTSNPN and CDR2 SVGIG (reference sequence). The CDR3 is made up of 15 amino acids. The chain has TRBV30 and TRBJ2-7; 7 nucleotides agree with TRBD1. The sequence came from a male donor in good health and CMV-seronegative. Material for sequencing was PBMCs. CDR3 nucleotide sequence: TGTGCCTGGAGGGCGACAGGGATCCTTTCCTACGAGCAGTACTTC. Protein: CAWRATGILSYEQYF.